This TCR beta chain was sequenced in a study of PD-L1 blockade in urothelial cancer. Germline V gene lookup returns CDR1 SGHRS and CDR2 YFSETQ. V was trimmed by 0 bases and J by 1 base, leaving 7 bases between them. The CDR3 spans 14 residues. TCRdb's table, derived via immunoSEQ multiplex PCR, lists solely in-frame clones and lacks some. Of approximately 50,000 clones detected, under 90% appear once; the ten largest clones hold 3.2%. The time point here: pretreatment peripheral blood. This sequence originates from a man between 65 and 85 years old with urothelial cancer. V gene TRBV5-1 combines with J gene TRBJ2-5; D remains ambiguous. The specimen was PBMCs, collected around atezolizumab (anti-PD-L1) treatment. The CDR3 protein is CASSLEQIQETQYF. The CDR3 DNA reads as TGCGCCAGCAGCTTGGAACAGATCCAAGAGACCCAGTACTTC.